This is a list of T cell receptor beta chains from one sample in a study of PD-L1 blockade in urothelial cancer. TCRdb's table, derived via immunoSEQ multiplex PCR, lists solely in-frame clones and lacks some. The table shows tens of thousands of clones, with 65% to 90% occurring only once. The sample consisted of PBMCs, taken around atezolizumab (anti-PD-L1) treatment. The origin of the receptors is a man aged 65 to 79 with urothelial cancer. Both conserved end residues are part of each CDR3. Fields, in order: clone size, V gene, J gene, D gene, CDR3 DNA, CDR3 protein. D genes are given only for firm matches. Clone size appears in some rows only: once, few, many, or a class for an expanded clone.

size: -; V: TRBV20-1; J: TRBJ2-5; D: TRBD2; DNA: TGCAGTGCTCCTAGCGGGACCCAGTACTTC; CDR3: CSAPSGTQYF
size: -; V: TRBV5-1; J: TRBJ1-2; D: TRBD1; DNA: TGCGCCAGCAGCTTGGCTACAGGGGGTGGCTACACCTTC; CDR3: CASSLATGGGYTF
size: once; V: TRBV18; J: TRBJ2-1; D: TRBD2; DNA: TGTGCCAGCTCACCAGGGCGGGAGGGAAACAATGAGCAGTTCTTC; CDR3: CASSPGREGNNEQFF
size: -; V: TRBV6-1; J: TRBJ2-1; D: -; DNA: TGTGCCAGCAGTGAATCTAGGTTGACCTACAATGAGCAGTTCTTC; CDR3: CASSESRLTYNEQFF
size: -; V: TRBV9; J: TRBJ2-5; D: -; DNA: TGTGCCAGCAGCGTAGGGGGAGCGATCCAAGAGACCCAGTACTTC; CDR3: CASSVGGAIQETQYF
size: -; V: TRBV6-5; J: TRBJ1-5; D: -; DNA: TGTGCCAGCAGTTACGCCTTAGATCAGCCCCAGCATTTT; CDR3: CASSYALDQPQHF
size: -; V: TRBV6-1; J: TRBJ2-7; D: -; DNA: TGTGCCAGCACTGCAGTCCTGGGGACAAACTACGAGCAGTACTTC; CDR3: CASTAVLGTNYEQYF
size: -; V: TRBV2; J: TRBJ2-1; D: TRBD1; DNA: TGTGCCAGCAGTGAAAGGACAGGCCGAAGGGTTACTGAGCAGTTCTTC; CDR3: CASSERTGRRVTEQFF
size: -; V: TRBV9; J: TRBJ2-5; D: -; DNA: TGTGCCAGCAGCGTAGCCCCAGGGTATGCTGAAGAGACCCAGTACTTC; CDR3: CASSVAPGYAEETQYF
size: -; V: TRBV6-1; J: TRBJ2-2; D: TRBD1; DNA: TGTGCCAGCAGTGATGTGCAGGGGGCCAGGGAGCTGTTTTTT; CDR3: CASSDVQGARELFF
size: -; V: TRBV7-8; J: TRBJ2-1; D: TRBD1; DNA: TGTGCCAGCAGCAAGTACAGGGGGAAAATATACAATGAGCAGTTCTTC; CDR3: CASSKYRGKIYNEQFF
size: once; V: TRBV2; J: TRBJ1-5; D: -; DNA: TGTGCCAGCAGTGACGGGGGTAGCCAGCCCCAGCATTTT; CDR3: CASSDGGSQPQHF
size: -; V: TRBV19; J: TRBJ1-2; D: -; DNA: TGTGCCAGTAGCCGACAGCGGGCAAACTATGGCTACACCTTC; CDR3: CASSRQRANYGYTF
size: -; V: TRBV9; J: TRBJ2-5; D: TRBD1; DNA: TGTGCCAGCAGCCCAGGGGGTAGGGGGGAGACCCAGTACTTC; CDR3: CASSPGGRGETQYF
size: -; V: TRBV10-1; J: TRBJ2-1; D: TRBD2; DNA: TGCGCCAGCAGTGCAGGGACTAGCGGAAACAATGAGCAGTTCTTC; CDR3: CASSAGTSGNNEQFF
size: once; V: TRBV5-1; J: TRBJ1-2; D: -; DNA: TGCGCCAGCAGCCCCGCTAGGGGGTCCTATCATGGCTACACCTTC; CDR3: CASSPARGSYHGYTF
size: -; V: TRBV4-1; J: TRBJ1-4; D: -; DNA: TGCGCCAGCAGTCTAAGTACCGGGACACGTGGTGAAAAACTGTTTTTT; CDR3: CASSLSTGTRGEKLFF
size: once; V: TRBV9; J: TRBJ2-1; D: TRBD2; DNA: TGTGCCAGCAGCGTAGTACTAGCGGGAGGAGTGGGAAATGAGCAGTTCTTC; CDR3: CASSVVLAGGVGNEQFF
size: -; V: TRBV6-1; J: TRBJ1-2; D: TRBD1; DNA: TGTGCCACCCAGGGAAGGGACAGGGGAGATTATGGCTACACCTTC; CDR3: CATQGRDRGDYGYTF
size: -; V: TRBV14; J: TRBJ2-3; D: -; DNA: TGTGCCAGCAGCCTAAGATCACTAGGAACAGATACGCAGTATTTT; CDR3: CASSLRSLGTDTQYF
size: -; V: TRBV5-1; J: TRBJ2-1; D: TRBD2; DNA: TGCGCCAGCAGCTTGGGGTCTAGCGGGGTCAATGAGCAGTTCTTC; CDR3: CASSLGSSGVNEQFF
size: few; V: TRBV7-2; J: TRBJ2-3; D: TRBD2; DNA: TGTGCCAGCAGCTTAGGGCTAGCGGGGGGAACAAACACAGATACGCAGTATTTT; CDR3: CASSLGLAGGTNTDTQYF
size: -; V: TRBV6-1; J: TRBJ2-7; D: -; DNA: TGTGCCAGCAGTGGAAAACAGGGCGACGAGCAGTACTTC; CDR3: CASSGKQGDEQYF
size: few; V: TRBV15; J: TRBJ2-2; D: -; DNA: TGTGCCACCAGCAGAGTACGGGGGGCGCGTGCCGGGGAGCTGTTTTTT; CDR3: CATSRVRGARAGELFF
size: -; V: TRBV19; J: TRBJ2-3; D: -; DNA: TGTGCCAGTAGTATTGGGGCAGGGGCCGCAGATACGCAGTATTTT; CDR3: CASSIGAGAADTQYF
size: once; V: TRBV6-1; J: TRBJ2-1; D: TRBD2; DNA: TGTGCCAGCAGTGAAGTTAGGGCTAGCGGGAGGTCTGAGCAGTTCTTC; CDR3: CASSEVRASGRSEQFF
size: -; V: TRBV6-1; J: TRBJ2-1; D: TRBD2; DNA: TGTGCCAGCAGTGGACCAGGACTAGCGGGAGGGGCCTCCCTTTACAATGAGCAGTTCTTC; CDR3: CASSGPGLAGGASLYNEQFF
size: -; V: TRBV7-9; J: TRBJ2-2; D: -; DNA: TGTGCCAGCAGCACCTCGCGGGGGCCGAACACCGGGGAGCTGTTTTTT; CDR3: CASSTSRGPNTGELFF